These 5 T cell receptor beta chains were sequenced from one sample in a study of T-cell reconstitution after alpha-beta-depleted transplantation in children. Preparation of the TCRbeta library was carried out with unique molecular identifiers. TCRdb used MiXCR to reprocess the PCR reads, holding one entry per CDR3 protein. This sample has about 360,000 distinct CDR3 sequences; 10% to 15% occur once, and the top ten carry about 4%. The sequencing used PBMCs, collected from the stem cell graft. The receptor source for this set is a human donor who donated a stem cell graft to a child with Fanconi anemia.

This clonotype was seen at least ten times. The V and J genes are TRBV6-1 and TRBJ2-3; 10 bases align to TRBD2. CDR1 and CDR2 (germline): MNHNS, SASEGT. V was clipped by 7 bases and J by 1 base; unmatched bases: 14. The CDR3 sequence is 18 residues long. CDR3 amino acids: CASKQRGGRLGGTDTQYF. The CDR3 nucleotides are TGTGCCAGCAAACAGCGGGGGGGCCGATTAGGTGGCACAGATACGCAGTATTTT.

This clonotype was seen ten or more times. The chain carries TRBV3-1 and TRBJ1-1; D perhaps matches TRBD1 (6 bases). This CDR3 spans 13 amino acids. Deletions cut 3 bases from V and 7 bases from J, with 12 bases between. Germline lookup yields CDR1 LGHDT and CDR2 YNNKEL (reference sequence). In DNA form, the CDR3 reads TGTGCCAGCAGCCAGGGGGCGGGAGGTGAAGCTTTCTTT. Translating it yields CASSQGAGGEAFF.

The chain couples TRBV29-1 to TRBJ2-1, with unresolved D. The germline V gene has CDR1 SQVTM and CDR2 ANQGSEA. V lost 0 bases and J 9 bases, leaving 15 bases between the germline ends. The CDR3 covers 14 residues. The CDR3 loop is CSVEEGPLWGEQFF. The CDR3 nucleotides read TGCAGCGTTGAAGAAGGCCCGTTGTGGGGTGAGCAGTTCTTC.

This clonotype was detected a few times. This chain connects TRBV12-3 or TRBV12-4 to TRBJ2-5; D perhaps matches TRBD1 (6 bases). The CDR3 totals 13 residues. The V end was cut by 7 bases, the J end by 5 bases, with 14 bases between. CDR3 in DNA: TGTGCCAGCAACAGACAGGCGGAGGAGACCCAGTACTTC. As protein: CASNRQAEETQYF.

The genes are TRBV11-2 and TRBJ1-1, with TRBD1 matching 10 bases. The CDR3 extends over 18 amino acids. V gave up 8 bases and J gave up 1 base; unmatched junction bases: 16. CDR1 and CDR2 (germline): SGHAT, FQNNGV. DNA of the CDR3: TGTGCCAGCCAGTTAGTCCCGGGACAGGGGCCGACGAACACTGAAGCTTTCTTT. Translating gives CASQLVPGQGPTNTEAFF.